This TCR beta chain comes out of a study of blood T cell repertoires in COVID-19. About the study: Spain, Italy and the United States supplied samples that represented acute and convalescent COVID-19.

Sequencing was performed with immunoSEQ multiplex PCR; in TCRdb, only in-frame clones are kept and a portion is missing. The sample contains approximately 80,000 clones, about 87% of which appear only once. The table lists this clone with a count of one. Germline V gene sequence: CDR1 MNHEY, CDR2 SVGAGI. CDR3 length: 15 residues. Unmatched junction bases numbered 4, after V lost 6 bases and J lost 0 bases. J is TRBJ2-1 and V is TRBV6-5; 8 bases map to TRBD2. This clonotype was sampled from a human donor in a cohort sampled during active COVID-19. The specimen was peripheral blood. The CDR3 reads CASRAGDSSYNEQFF. The DNA of the CDR3 is TGTGCCAGCAGAGCGGGGGATAGCTCCTACAATGAGCAGTTCTTC.